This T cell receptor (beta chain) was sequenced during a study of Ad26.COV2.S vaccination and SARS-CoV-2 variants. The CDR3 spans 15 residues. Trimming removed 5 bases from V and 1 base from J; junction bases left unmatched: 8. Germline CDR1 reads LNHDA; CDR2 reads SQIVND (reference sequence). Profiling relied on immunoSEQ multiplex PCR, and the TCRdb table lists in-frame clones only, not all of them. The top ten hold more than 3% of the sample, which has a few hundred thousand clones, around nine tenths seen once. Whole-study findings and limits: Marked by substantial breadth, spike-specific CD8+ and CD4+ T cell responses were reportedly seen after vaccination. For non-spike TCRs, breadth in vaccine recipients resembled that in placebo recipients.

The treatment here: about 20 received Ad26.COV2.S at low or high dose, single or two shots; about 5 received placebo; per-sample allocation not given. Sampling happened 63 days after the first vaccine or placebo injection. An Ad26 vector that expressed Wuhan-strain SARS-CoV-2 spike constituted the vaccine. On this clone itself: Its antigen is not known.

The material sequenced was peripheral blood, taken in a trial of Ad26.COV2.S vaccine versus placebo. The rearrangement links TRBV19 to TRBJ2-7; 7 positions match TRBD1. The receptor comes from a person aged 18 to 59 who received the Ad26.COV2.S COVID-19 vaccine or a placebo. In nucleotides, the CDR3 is TGTGCCAGTAGTTCATCCGGGACAGATTCCTACGAGCAGTACTTC. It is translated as CASSSSGTDSYEQYF.